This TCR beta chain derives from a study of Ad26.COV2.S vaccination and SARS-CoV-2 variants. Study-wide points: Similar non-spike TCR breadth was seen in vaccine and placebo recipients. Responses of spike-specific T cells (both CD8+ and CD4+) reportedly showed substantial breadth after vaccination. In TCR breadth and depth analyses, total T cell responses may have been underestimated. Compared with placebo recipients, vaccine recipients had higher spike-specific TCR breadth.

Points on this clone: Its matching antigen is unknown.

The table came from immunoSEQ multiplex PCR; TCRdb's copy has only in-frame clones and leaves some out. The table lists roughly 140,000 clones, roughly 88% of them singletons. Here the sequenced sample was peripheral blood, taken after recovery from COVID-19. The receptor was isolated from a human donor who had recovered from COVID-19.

The CDR3 sequence: CASSRGGANQDTQYF. DNA for the CDR3: TGTGCCAGCAGTAGAGGGGGCGCGAATCAAGATACGCAGTATTTT. The chain recombines TRBV28 with TRBJ2-3, with TRBD1 matching 7 bases. The CDR3 sequence is 15 residues long. The trim removed 5 bases at V and 5 bases at J, leaving 10 bases unmatched. Germline V gives CDR1 MDHEN, CDR2 SYDVKM. The whole variable domain, remainder taken from reference TRBV28 and TRBJ2-3, is DVKVTQSSRYLVKRTGEKVFLECVQDMDHENMFWYRQDPGLGLRLIYFSYDVKMKEKGDIPEGYSVSREKKERFSLILESASTNQTSMYLCASSRGGANQDTQYFGPGTRLTVL.